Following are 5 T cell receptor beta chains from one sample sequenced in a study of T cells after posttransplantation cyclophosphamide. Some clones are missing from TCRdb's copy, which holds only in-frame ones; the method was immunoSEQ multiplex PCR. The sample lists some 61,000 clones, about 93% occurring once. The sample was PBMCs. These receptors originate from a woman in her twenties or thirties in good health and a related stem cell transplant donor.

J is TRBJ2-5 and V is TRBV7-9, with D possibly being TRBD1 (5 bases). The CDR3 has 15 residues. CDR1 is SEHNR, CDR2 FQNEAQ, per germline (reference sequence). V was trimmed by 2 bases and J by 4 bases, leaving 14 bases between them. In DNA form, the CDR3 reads TGTGCCAGCAGCTTACTCGGCAGGGCCGGAGAGACCCAGTACTTC. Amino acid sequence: CASSLLGRAGETQYF.

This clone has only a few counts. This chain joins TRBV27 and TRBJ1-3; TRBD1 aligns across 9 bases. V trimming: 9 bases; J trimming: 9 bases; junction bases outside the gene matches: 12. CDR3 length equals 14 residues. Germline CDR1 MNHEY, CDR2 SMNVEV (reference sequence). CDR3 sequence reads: CARRPGTGRSTIYF. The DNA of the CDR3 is TGTGCCAGGAGACCCGGGACAGGGCGATCCACCATATATTTT.

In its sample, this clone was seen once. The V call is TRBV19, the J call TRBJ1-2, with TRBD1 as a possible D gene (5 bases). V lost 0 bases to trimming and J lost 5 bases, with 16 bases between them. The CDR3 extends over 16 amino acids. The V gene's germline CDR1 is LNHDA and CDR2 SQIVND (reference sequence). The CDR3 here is CASSIDRGAGIYGYTF. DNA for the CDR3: TGTGCCAGTAGTATAGATCGTGGTGCAGGGATTTATGGCTACACCTTC.

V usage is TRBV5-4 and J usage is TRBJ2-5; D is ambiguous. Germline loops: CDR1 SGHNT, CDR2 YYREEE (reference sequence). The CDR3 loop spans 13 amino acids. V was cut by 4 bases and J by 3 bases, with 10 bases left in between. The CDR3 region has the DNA TGTGCCAGCAGCCCTGGGGTAGAAGAGACCCAGTACTTC. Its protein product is CASSPGVEETQYF.

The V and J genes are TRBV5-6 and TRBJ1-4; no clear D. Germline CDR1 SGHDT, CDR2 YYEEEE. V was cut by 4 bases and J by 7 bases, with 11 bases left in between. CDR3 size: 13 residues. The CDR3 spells CASSTWSFEKLFF. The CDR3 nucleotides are TGTGCCAGCAGCACCTGGAGTTTTGAAAAACTGTTTTTT.